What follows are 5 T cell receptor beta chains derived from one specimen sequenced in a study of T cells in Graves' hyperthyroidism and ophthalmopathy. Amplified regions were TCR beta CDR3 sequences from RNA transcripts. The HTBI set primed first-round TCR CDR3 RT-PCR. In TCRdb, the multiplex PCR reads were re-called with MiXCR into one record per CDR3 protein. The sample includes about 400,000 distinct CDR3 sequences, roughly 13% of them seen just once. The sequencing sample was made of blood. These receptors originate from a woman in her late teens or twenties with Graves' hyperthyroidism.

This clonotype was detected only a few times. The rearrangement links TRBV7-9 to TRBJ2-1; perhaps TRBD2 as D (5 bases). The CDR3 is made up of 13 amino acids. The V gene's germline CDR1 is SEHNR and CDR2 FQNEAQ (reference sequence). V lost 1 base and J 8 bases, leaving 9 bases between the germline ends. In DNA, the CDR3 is TGTGCCAGCAGCTTAGTTTCGGGGTATGAGCAGTTCTTC. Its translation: CASSLVSGYEQFF.

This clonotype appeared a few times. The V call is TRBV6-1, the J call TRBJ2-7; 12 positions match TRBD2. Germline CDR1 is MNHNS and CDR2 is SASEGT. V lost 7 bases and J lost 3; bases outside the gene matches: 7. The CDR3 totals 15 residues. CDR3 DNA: TGTGCCAGCATCCCGACTAGCGGGAGAAGCTACGAGCAGTACTTC. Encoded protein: CASIPTSGRSYEQYF.

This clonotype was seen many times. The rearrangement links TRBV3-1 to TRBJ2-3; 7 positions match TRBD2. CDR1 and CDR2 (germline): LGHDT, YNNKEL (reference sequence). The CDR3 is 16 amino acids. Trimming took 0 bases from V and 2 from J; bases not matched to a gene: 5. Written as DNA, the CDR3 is TGTGCCAGCAGCCAAGATTGGGGGGGAGCCACAGATACGCAGTATTTT. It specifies CASSQDWGGATDTQYF.

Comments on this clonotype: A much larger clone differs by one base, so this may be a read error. CDR3 region: CASSMGGPSVEQFF. CDR3 nucleotides: TGTGCCAGTAGTATGGGGGGGCCCAGCGTGGAGCAGTTCTTC. The rearrangement joins TRBV19 to TRBJ2-1; a weak D match, TRBD2 (7 bases). This CDR3 has 14 amino acids. From germline, CDR1 is LNHDA and CDR2 SQIVND (reference sequence). V shed 3 bases and J shed 10 bases, with 16 bases lying between them.

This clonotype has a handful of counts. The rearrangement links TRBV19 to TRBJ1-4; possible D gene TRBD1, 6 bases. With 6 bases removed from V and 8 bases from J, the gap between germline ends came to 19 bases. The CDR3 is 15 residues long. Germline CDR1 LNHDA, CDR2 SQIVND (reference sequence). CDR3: CASSIRGPGTEKLFF. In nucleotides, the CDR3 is TGTGCCAGTAGCATCCGTGGCCCAGGGACAGAAAAACTGTTTTTT.